This TCR beta chain was found in a study of early T cells in non-severe SARS-CoV-2 infection (dated by TCRdb to the early 2020s). For the study in its entirety: Because TCR sequencing relied on bulk RNA taken from unsorted whole blood, pairing of alpha and beta chains was not possible. General study outcomes and caveats: VDJdb matching was skewed toward anti-spike CD8 responses and likely underestimated virus-specific expansions, missing private and CD4 specificities.

Libraries were constructed by 5' RACE. These reads were obtained on a NextSeq 500. The TCR library protocol attached unique molecular identifiers to individual cDNA molecules to correct for sequencing error and PCR bias. Both TCR alpha and beta chains were sequenced, and tight co-correlation was observed between alpha and beta sequence abundances in each sample. The study's own analysis went as follows. V gene, J gene and CDR3 annotation of TCR sequences was performed with Decombinator V4. TCRs were defined as expanded if a significant change between any two time points was detected under a Poisson model with p below 0.0001. TCR abundances were normalised to the total number of TCRs sequenced in each sample and reported as counts per million. TRAV1-2 paired with TRAJ12, TRAJ20 or TRAJ33 defined MAIT TCRs, while TRAV10 paired with TRAJ18 defined iNKT TCRs. VDJdb, accessed 1 November 2021, was searched for CMV, EBV and SARS-CoV-2 annotated TCRs, excluding TCRs annotated for multiple antigens. TCRdb reworked the public reads: Q25 trimming with fastp, MiXCR clone assembly, productive beta chains retained. Identical CDR3 protein sequences are pooled into one entry, listed with their most common genes and DNA. TCRdb assigned the V and J calls; the authors' analysis was not used. Within this sample are about 30,000 distinct CDR3 sequences, with about 4.5% of them counted one time only. Of the sample, under 6.5% is held by the ten largest clones.

This was a case-control study nested in a cohort of healthcare workers in London, UK, who had nasopharyngeal swab PCR tests and blood samples taken every week. Between 23 and 31 March 2020, the week of the UK lockdown, healthcare workers were enrolled and then followed up weekly for as long as 16 weeks. At the junction V is shortened by 6 bases and J by 7 bases; bases outside the gene matches: 12. Taken from the germline V gene (reference sequence), the CDR1 and CDR2 loops are DFQATT and SNEGSKA. Inclusive of the bounding cysteine and phenylalanine, the CDR3 is 13 residues long. The kept DNA is CDR3 alone, 39 bases in frame from the first base. This clonotype was counted at least ten times. The target of this receptor is not known. No per-base quality is available; no much larger clone lies one base away.

The chain is made from TRBV20-1 and TRBJ2-7; TRBD2 agrees with 7 junctional bases. The sample here was whole blood, taken at baseline. This receptor was identified in an adult who was a healthcare worker with PCR-confirmed SARS-CoV-2 infection or an uninfected control (not recorded which). At the DNA level, the sequence is TGCAGTGCCGTGAATGCGGGAGCTTTAGAGCAGTACTTC. Protein translation: CSAVNAGALEQYF.